These T cell receptor beta chains were read from a single sample in a study of shared clonotypes between healthy human individuals. The assay was immunoSEQ multiplex PCR, and TCRdb's table has in-frame clones only and misses some. The sample contains some 1.5 million clones, 95% to 99% of which appear only once. Sequencing was performed on naive CD4+ T cells sorted from blood. The receptors were sampled from a man aged 25-45 years in good health. The CDR3 runs from the conserved cysteine through the conserved F or W. Fields, in order: J gene, D gene, V gene, clone size, CDR3 protein, CDR3 DNA. A D gene is named only where the DNA matches it firmly. The listing skips clone size in some rows; elsewhere it reads once, few, many or a size class.

j_gene: TRBJ1-2; d_gene: TRBD1; v_gene: TRBV7-2; abundance: .; CDR3aa: CASSLGQGEGGYTF; CDR3nt: TGTGCCAGCAGCTTAGGGCAGGGGGAAGGTGGCTACACCTTC
j_gene: TRBJ2-3; d_gene: .; v_gene: TRBV9; abundance: .; CDR3aa: CASSASSQGASDTQYF; CDR3nt: TGTGCCAGCAGCGCGTCTTCCCAAGGGGCCTCAGATACGCAGTATTTT
j_gene: TRBJ1-2; d_gene: .; v_gene: TRBV5-1; abundance: few; CDR3aa: CASSLEGNYGYTF; CDR3nt: TGCGCCAGCAGCTTGGAAGGAAACTATGGCTACACCTTC
j_gene: TRBJ2-7; d_gene: TRBD2; v_gene: TRBV5-1; abundance: .; CDR3aa: CASSLSIAPGGDYEQYF; CDR3nt: TGCGCCAGCAGCTTGAGTATTGCGCCGGGAGGGGACTACGAGCAGTACTTC
j_gene: TRBJ2-3; d_gene: TRBD2; v_gene: TRBV28; abundance: .; CDR3aa: CASREWTRGTDTQYF; CDR3nt: TGTGCCAGCAGGGAGTGGACTAGAGGCACAGATACGCAGTATTTT
j_gene: TRBJ2-7; d_gene: TRBD2; v_gene: TRBV7-9; abundance: once; CDR3aa: CASSLGHLLAGAAYEQYF; CDR3nt: TGTGCCAGCAGCCTGGGACACCTATTAGCGGGAGCTGCCTACGAGCAGTACTTC
j_gene: TRBJ1-2; d_gene: .; v_gene: TRBV19; abundance: .; CDR3aa: CASRREANGYTF; CDR3nt: TGTGCCAGTAGAAGAGAGGCCAATGGCTACACCTTC
j_gene: TRBJ2-3; d_gene: .; v_gene: TRBV6-6; abundance: .; CDR3aa: CASRPEDGKSTDTQYF; CDR3nt: TGTGCCAGCAGGCCTGAGGACGGAAAGAGCACAGATACGCAGTATTTT
j_gene: TRBJ1-1; d_gene: TRBD1; v_gene: TRBV6-1; abundance: .; CDR3aa: CASSLGGRHTEAFF; CDR3nt: TGTGCCAGCAGCCTAGGGGGCCGGCACACTGAAGCTTTCTTT
j_gene: TRBJ2-2; d_gene: TRBD1; v_gene: TRBV6-5; abundance: .; CDR3aa: CASSYMDREVGGELFF; CDR3nt: TGTGCCAGCAGTTACATGGACAGGGAAGTTGGCGGGGAGCTGTTTTTT
j_gene: TRBJ2-1; d_gene: .; v_gene: TRBV5-1; abundance: .; CDR3aa: CASSLLRENEQFF; CDR3nt: TGCGCCAGCAGCCTTCTCAGAGAAAATGAGCAGTTCTTC
j_gene: TRBJ2-7; d_gene: TRBD2; v_gene: TRBV2; abundance: .; CDR3aa: CASSEDGGSYEQYF; CDR3nt: TGTGCCAGCAGTGAAGACGGGGGGTCCTACGAGCAGTACTTC
j_gene: TRBJ2-2; d_gene: TRBD1; v_gene: TRBV10-3; abundance: once; CDR3aa: CATGTGVFGELFF; CDR3nt: TGTGCCACGGGGACAGGGGTTTTCGGGGAGCTGTTTTTT
j_gene: TRBJ2-1; d_gene: TRBD2; v_gene: TRBV19; abundance: once; CDR3aa: CASNPSGSSYNEQFF; CDR3nt: TGTGCCAGTAATCCTAGCGGGAGCTCCTACAATGAGCAGTTCTTC
j_gene: TRBJ1-1; d_gene: .; v_gene: TRBV18; abundance: .; CDR3aa: CASSPLRDQGEVVNTEAFF; CDR3nt: TGTGCCAGCTCACCACTCCGGGATCAAGGGGAGGTAGTGAACACTGAAGCTTTCTTT
j_gene: TRBJ2-3; d_gene: .; v_gene: TRBV7-2; abundance: .; CDR3aa: CASSFILTDTQYF; CDR3nt: TGTGCCAGCAGCTTCATATTGACAGATACGCAGTATTTT
j_gene: TRBJ2-3; d_gene: TRBD1; v_gene: TRBV4-1; abundance: .; CDR3aa: CASSQERQGAGTDTQYF; CDR3nt: TGCGCCAGCAGCCAAGAACGACAGGGGGCTGGAACAGATACGCAGTATTTT
j_gene: TRBJ2-3; d_gene: .; v_gene: TRBV9; abundance: .; CDR3aa: CASSVAGRRVTDTQYF; CDR3nt: TGTGCCAGCAGCGTAGCGGGAAGGAGGGTCACAGATACGCAGTATTTT
j_gene: TRBJ2-3; d_gene: TRBD1; v_gene: TRBV5-1; abundance: .; CDR3aa: CASSPALTGGTDTQYF; CDR3nt: TGCGCCAGCAGCCCCGCCCTGACAGGGGGCACAGATACGCAGTATTTT
j_gene: TRBJ2-1; d_gene: .; v_gene: TRBV11-3; abundance: .; CDR3aa: CASSLDGAGYNEQFF; CDR3nt: TGTGCCAGCAGCTTAGATGGTGCAGGGTACAATGAGCAGTTCTTC
j_gene: TRBJ1-5; d_gene: .; v_gene: TRBV7-9; abundance: .; CDR3aa: CASSWGGNQPQHF; CDR3nt: TGTGCCAGCTCCTGGGGGGGGAATCAGCCCCAGCATTTT
j_gene: TRBJ1-3; d_gene: .; v_gene: TRBV28; abundance: .; CDR3aa: CASTLFSGNTIYF; CDR3nt: TGTGCCAGCACCCTTTTCTCTGGAAACACCATATATTTT
j_gene: TRBJ2-1; d_gene: .; v_gene: TRBV6-5; abundance: .; CDR3aa: CASRDPLYNEQFF; CDR3nt: TGTGCCAGCAGGGACCCATTGTACAATGAGCAGTTCTTC
j_gene: TRBJ1-1; d_gene: TRBD1; v_gene: TRBV6-5; abundance: .; CDR3aa: CASSTGQGGTEAFF; CDR3nt: TGTGCCAGCAGCACCGGACAGGGGGGCACTGAAGCTTTCTTT
j_gene: TRBJ2-7; d_gene: .; v_gene: TRBV5-1; abundance: .; CDR3aa: CASSPLGSSYEQYF; CDR3nt: TGCGCCAGCAGCCCCTTAGGTTCATCCTACGAGCAGTACTTC
j_gene: TRBJ2-7; d_gene: TRBD2; v_gene: TRBV6-5; abundance: .; CDR3aa: CASKTSGNSYEQYF; CDR3nt: TGTGCCAGCAAAACTAGCGGGAACTCCTACGAGCAGTACTTC
j_gene: TRBJ1-2; d_gene: .; v_gene: TRBV20-1; abundance: .; CDR3aa: CSARNVYTF; CDR3nt: TGCAGTGCTAGGAACGTGTACACCTTC
j_gene: TRBJ2-7; d_gene: .; v_gene: TRBV9; abundance: .; CDR3aa: CASSARDTPGTYEQYF; CDR3nt: TGTGCCAGCAGCGCCCGGGACACCCCGGGGACCTACGAGCAGTACTTC
j_gene: TRBJ2-7; d_gene: .; v_gene: TRBV18; abundance: .; CDR3aa: CASSPTGTKYEQYF; CDR3nt: TGTGCCAGCTCACCGACCGGGACAAAGTACGAGCAGTACTTC
j_gene: TRBJ2-1; d_gene: TRBD2; v_gene: TRBV27; abundance: .; CDR3aa: CASSFREDNEQFF; CDR3nt: TGTGCCAGCAGTTTCCGGGAGGACAATGAGCAGTTCTTC
j_gene: TRBJ2-7; d_gene: TRBD2; v_gene: TRBV29-1; abundance: .; CDR3aa: CSAKLGTSGRAYEQYF; CDR3nt: TGCAGCGCAAAATTGGGGACTAGCGGGAGGGCCTACGAGCAGTACTTC
j_gene: TRBJ2-5; d_gene: .; v_gene: TRBV5-1; abundance: .; CDR3aa: CASSLDGRPGTQYF; CDR3nt: TGCGCCAGCAGCTTGGACGGACGACCGGGGACCCAGTACTTC
j_gene: TRBJ1-1; d_gene: .; v_gene: TRBV25-1; abundance: .; CDR3aa: CASTGGGGRGTEAFF; CDR3nt: TGTGCCAGCACCGGGGGTGGGGGAAGGGGCACTGAAGCTTTCTTT
j_gene: TRBJ2-7; d_gene: TRBD2; v_gene: TRBV11-2; abundance: .; CDR3aa: CASGGLAAEQYF; CDR3nt: TGTGCCAGCGGGGGACTAGCGGCAGAGCAGTACTTC
j_gene: TRBJ2-7; d_gene: .; v_gene: TRBV14; abundance: .; CDR3aa: CASSQGLMNEQYF; CDR3nt: TGTGCCAGCAGCCAGGGTTTGATGAACGAGCAGTACTTC
j_gene: TRBJ2-1; d_gene: TRBD1; v_gene: TRBV11-3; abundance: .; CDR3aa: CASSSRTGEVQDEQFF; CDR3nt: TGTGCCAGCAGTTCTAGGACAGGGGAAGTACAAGATGAGCAGTTCTTC
j_gene: TRBJ2-3; d_gene: .; v_gene: TRBV28; abundance: .; CDR3aa: CASSSPSPDTQYF; CDR3nt: TGTGCCAGCAGTTCCCCGTCGCCAGATACGCAGTATTTT
j_gene: TRBJ2-7; d_gene: TRBD1; v_gene: TRBV9; abundance: .; CDR3aa: CASSVDPDPGGEQYF; CDR3nt: TGTGCCAGCAGCGTAGACCCTGATCCAGGGGGCGAGCAGTACTTC
j_gene: TRBJ2-1; d_gene: TRBD1; v_gene: TRBV7-2; abundance: .; CDR3aa: CASSPHLQGALYNEQFF; CDR3nt: TGTGCCAGCAGCCCCCACCTCCAGGGGGCCCTCTACAATGAGCAGTTCTTC
j_gene: TRBJ1-5; d_gene: .; v_gene: TRBV18; abundance: .; CDR3aa: CASSPFAGRDQPQHF; CDR3nt: TGTGCCAGCTCACCATTCGCAGGGAGAGATCAGCCCCAGCATTTT
j_gene: TRBJ2-3; d_gene: TRBD2; v_gene: TRBV6-5; abundance: .; CDR3aa: CASSYGRGDTQYF; CDR3nt: TGTGCCAGCAGTTATGGGAGGGGAGATACGCAGTATTTT
j_gene: TRBJ1-1; d_gene: .; v_gene: TRBV7-9; abundance: .; CDR3aa: CASSLAGNAEAFF; CDR3nt: TGTGCCAGCAGCTTAGCAGGGAACGCTGAAGCTTTCTTT
j_gene: TRBJ2-3; d_gene: .; v_gene: TRBV5-1; abundance: .; CDR3aa: CASSPTGADTQYF; CDR3nt: TGCGCCAGCAGCCCCACCGGGGCCGATACGCAGTATTTT
j_gene: TRBJ1-2; d_gene: TRBD1; v_gene: TRBV20-1; abundance: .; CDR3aa: CSPAGGGYTF; CDR3nt: TGCAGCCCGGCAGGGGGTGGCTACACCTTC
j_gene: TRBJ2-1; d_gene: .; v_gene: TRBV19; abundance: .; CDR3aa: CASSRLLLGNNEQFF; CDR3nt: TGTGCCAGTAGCCGCCTGCTTTTGGGCAACAATGAGCAGTTCTTC
j_gene: TRBJ2-2; d_gene: .; v_gene: TRBV10-1; abundance: .; CDR3aa: CASSGRSNTGELFF; CDR3nt: TGCGCCAGCAGTGGCCGGAGCAACACCGGGGAGCTGTTTTTT
j_gene: TRBJ2-7; d_gene: TRBD1; v_gene: TRBV18; abundance: .; CDR3aa: CASSPLPLDRGTSYEQYF; CDR3nt: TGTGCCAGCTCACCTTTACCACTCGACAGGGGAACATCCTACGAGCAGTACTTC
j_gene: TRBJ2-7; d_gene: .; v_gene: TRBV6-5; abundance: .; CDR3aa: CASSPAGLTYEQYF; CDR3nt: TGTGCCAGCAGTCCCGCTGGCCTAACTTACGAGCAGTACTTC
j_gene: TRBJ1-1; d_gene: TRBD1; v_gene: TRBV2; abundance: .; CDR3aa: CASSEGQGNTEAFF; CDR3nt: TGTGCCAGCAGTGAGGGACAGGGAAACACTGAAGCTTTCTTT
j_gene: TRBJ1-1; d_gene: .; v_gene: TRBV2; abundance: .; CDR3aa: CASRTARSFF; CDR3nt: TGTGCCAGCAGGACGGCCCGCTCTTTCTTT
j_gene: TRBJ2-1; d_gene: .; v_gene: TRBV9; abundance: .; CDR3aa: CASSQQGSSYNEQFF; CDR3nt: TGTGCCAGCAGTCAACAGGGAAGCTCCTACAATGAGCAGTTCTTC
j_gene: TRBJ2-7; d_gene: .; v_gene: TRBV5-1; abundance: .; CDR3aa: CASSRTVSYEQYF; CDR3nt: TGCGCCAGCAGCCGTACCGTCTCCTACGAGCAGTACTTC
j_gene: TRBJ2-3; d_gene: .; v_gene: TRBV7-7; abundance: .; CDR3aa: CASSPGTLGDTQYF; CDR3nt: TGTGCTAGCAGCCCAGGGACCTTGGGGGATACGCAGTATTTT
j_gene: TRBJ2-2; d_gene: .; v_gene: TRBV27; abundance: .; CDR3aa: CASGVGAGGTGELFF; CDR3nt: TGTGCCAGTGGGGTGGGGGCAGGTGGAACCGGGGAGCTGTTTTTT
j_gene: TRBJ2-5; d_gene: .; v_gene: TRBV9; abundance: .; CDR3aa: CASSVITGAPEQETQYF; CDR3nt: TGTGCCAGCAGCGTAATCACGGGAGCCCCGGAGCAAGAGACCCAGTACTTC
j_gene: TRBJ2-5; d_gene: .; v_gene: TRBV5-4; abundance: .; CDR3aa: CASSSGQIVETQYF; CDR3nt: TGTGCCAGCAGCTCCGGACAGATCGTAGAGACCCAGTACTTC